The clone carrying this T cell receptor beta chain showed up just a few times. The data are from a study of blood T cell repertoires in COVID-19. Enrolled during active infection, Seattle patients were then followed longitudinally. Study processing details: The authors estimated nucleated cell counts from reference gene primer amplification. Libraries were prepared by immunoSEQ multiplex PCR; TCRdb keeps only in-frame clonotypes and omits some of them. V and J calls and clone size are copied from that table; D and trimming were computed from the DNA. The profile shows tens of thousands of clones, about 85% of them singletons. Germline V gives CDR1 MNHEY, CDR2 SVGEGT. The CDR3 covers 14 residues. V shed 6 bases, J shed 7 bases, and the junction held 8 bases outside the gene matches.

The sequencing sample was made of peripheral blood. The chain is built from TRBV6-2 or TRBV6-3 and TRBJ1-1; TRBD1 matches 10 bases. The TCR comes from a man in his 70s with COVID-19, enrolled during active disease. The CDR3 here is CASSQPGQGDEAFF. As DNA, the CDR3 is TGTGCCAGCAGCCAGCCTGGACAGGGGGATGAAGCTTTCTTT.